The 27 T cell receptor beta chains below come from one sample, sequenced in a study of T-cell reconstitution after alpha-beta-depleted transplantation in children. Unique molecular identifiers were used in preparing the TCRbeta library. Each CDR3 protein is one row after TCRdb ran MiXCR on the PCR reads. The data contain around 600,000 distinct CDR3 sequences, 23% of them singletons. The source was PBMCs, mostly from graft donor cells, collected 360 days after TCRalphabeta/CD19-depleted stem cell transplant. These receptors all come from a boy under two years old who had a stem cell transplant for acute myeloid leukemia, so the T cells may come from the graft donor.

The chain is built from TRBV5-1 and TRBJ2-5; 8 positions agree with TRBD1. Germline V gene data show CDR1 as SGHRS and CDR2 as YFSETQ. The junction had 7 bases not matched to a gene; V was cut back by 5 bases and J by 4 bases. CDR3 length: 14 residues. CDR3 coding DNA: TGCGCCAGCAGTCGGTCGACAGGGGTAGAGACCCAGTACTTC. Translating it yields CASSRSTGVETQYF.

There are many counts of this clonotype. The rearrangement links TRBV7-2 to TRBJ2-7, with 8 positions matching TRBD2. CDR3 length equals 15 residues. V shed 1 base and J 2 bases; nucleotides not matched to a gene: 4. The germline CDR1 and CDR2 sequences are SGHTA and FQGNSA. The CDR3 region is CASSLVRGDTYEQYF. For the CDR3, the DNA is TGTGCCAGCAGCTTAGTGCGGGGGGATACCTACGAGCAGTACTTC.

This rearrangement joins TRBV11-2 to TRBJ2-1; the D gene is possibly TRBD2 (6 bases). Trimming stripped 1 base from V and 11 bases from J, with 12 bases between. Per the germline V gene, CDR1 is SGHAT and CDR2 is FQNNGV. The CDR3 is made up of 13 amino acids. The CDR3 reads CASSLVLAGQQFF. The CDR3 DNA is TGTGCCAGCAGCTTAGTTCTGGCGGGGCAGCAGTTCTTC. Drawing the rest from reference TRBV11-2 and TRBJ2-1, the complete variable domain is EAGVAQSPRYKIIEKRQSVAFWCNPISGHATLYWYQQILGQGPKLLIQFQNNGVVDDSQLPKDRFSAERLKGVDSTLKIQPAKLEDSAVYLCASSLVLAGQQFFGPGTRLTVL.

This clonotype has more than one count but fewer than ten. This chain joins TRBV10-3 and TRBJ2-1; 13 bases match TRBD2. Germline V CDR1 and CDR2: ENHRY, SYGVKD. Trimming removed 6 bases from V and 7 bases from J; junction bases left unmatched: 6. The length of the CDR3 is 15 residues. CDR3 coding DNA: TGTGCCATCAGGCCGGGACTAGCGGGGAATAATGAGCAGTTCTTC. It codes for CAIRPGLAGNNEQFF.

The V gene is TRBV30, the J gene TRBJ2-3; 7 nucleotides line up with TRBD2. The CDR3 has 15 amino acids. Germline V lookup: CDR1 GTSNPN, CDR2 SVGIG (reference sequence). V trimming: 5 bases; J trimming: 4 bases; junction bases outside the gene matches: 12. The CDR3 reads CAWGGGPPKADTQYF. The DNA of the CDR3 is TGTGCCTGGGGGGGGGGACCTCCGAAGGCAGATACGCAGTATTTT.

The rearrangement joins TRBV5-1 to TRBJ2-5; D not certain. The germline CDR1 and CDR2 sequences are SGHRS and YFSETQ. This CDR3 is 13 amino acids long. The V gene lost 4 bases and the J gene lost 1 base, with 8 bases spanning the gap. CDR3 nucleotides: TGCGCCAGCAGCAAAACTCTCCAAGAGACCCAGTACTTC. This sequence encodes CASSKTLQETQYF.

This clonotype appeared a few times. The rearrangement joins TRBV12-1 to TRBJ2-2; the table names TRBD1, a call not compared with the DNA. TRBV12-1 is a documented pseudogene. This CDR3 is 15 amino acids long. CDR3 sequence reads: CASSAPDKGNGELFF. Here the CDR3 DNA reads TGTGCCAGCAGCGCCCCAGATAAGGGGAACGGGGAGCTGTTTTTT.

This clonotype was counted at least ten times. The V gene is TRBV12-3 or TRBV12-4, the J gene TRBJ2-2; D is possibly TRBD1 or TRBD2 (6 bases each). CDR3 length equals 13 residues. V shed 2 bases and J shed 6 bases, with 7 bases lying between them. The CDR3 loop is CASSLRGAGELFF. For the CDR3, the DNA is TGTGCCAGCAGTTTAAGGGGGGCCGGGGAGCTGTTTTTT.

This clonotype was seen at least ten times. The J gene is TRBJ1-5, the V gene TRBV12-3 or TRBV12-4; 8 positions agree with TRBD1. J gave up 4 bases and V 6 bases, and 8 bases lay outside the gene matches. The CDR3 is 15 amino acids. CDR3 loop: CASSQLGQGNQPQHF. The CDR3 nucleotides read TGTGCCAGCAGCCAACTCGGACAGGGAAATCAGCCCCAGCATTTT.

This clonotype was observed a handful of times. The chain is built from TRBV6-5 and TRBJ2-7, with D perhaps being TRBD1 or TRBD2 (6 bases each). The V gene's germline CDR1 is MNHEY and CDR2 SVGAGI. The CDR3 spans 17 residues. V lost 0 bases to trimming and J lost 4 bases, with 19 bases between them. The CDR3 here is CASSYSGYTGRLYEQYF. In nucleotides, the CDR3 is TGTGCCAGCAGTTACTCCGGTTACACAGGGAGGCTGTACGAGCAGTACTTC.

The gene calls are TRBV7-6 and TRBJ2-7, with 9 bases lining up with TRBD1. The CDR3 is 14 residues long. Per germline, CDR1 SGHVS and CDR2 FNYEAQ. With 4 bases clipped from V and 3 bases from J, the junction kept 4 bases outside the gene matches. CDR3 amino acids: CASSSPTGGYEQYV. CDR3 nucleotide sequence: TGTGCCAGCAGCTCACCGACAGGGGGCTACGAGCAGTACGTC.

This chain connects TRBV5-6 to TRBJ2-1; a weak D match, TRBD1 (6 bases). Germline values: CDR1 SGHDT, CDR2 YYEEEE. The length of the CDR3 is 16 residues. Trimming took 0 bases from V and 0 from J, leaving 10 bases between them. The CDR3 coding sequence is TGTGCCAGCAGCTTGGGACAGGACAACTCCTACAATGAGCAGTTCTTC. It codes for CASSLGQDNSYNEQFF.

This clonotype was found many times. The chain couples TRBV4-1 to TRBJ2-1; D may be TRBD1 (6 bases). Germline V CDR1 and CDR2: MGHRA, YSYEKL. The CDR3 sequence is 17 residues long. The germline V and J ends were trimmed by 4 bases and 8 bases, with 24 bases remaining between them. The CDR3 DNA sequence: TGCGCCAGCAGCCCAAACCTGTTACAGGGTAACAACGATGAGCAGTTCTTC. This codes for CASSPNLLQGNNDEQFF.

With respect to this clonotype: One junction end does not reproduce the germline sequence, and a read error may be involved. The rearrangement joins TRBV28 to TRBJ2-1; D remains unclear. Germline values: CDR1 MDHEN, CDR2 SYDVKM. This CDR3 is 12 amino acids long. The chain's CDR3 is CASSPFRLELFF. In DNA form, the CDR3 reads TGTGCCAGCAGCCCCTTTCGCCTAGAGCTGTTCTTC.

This clonotype was seen repeatedly, ten times or more. The V and J genes are TRBV12-3 or TRBV12-4 and TRBJ2-5, with 7 bases aligning to TRBD1. The ends lost 3 bases at V and 5 bases at J; junction bases unmatched: 6. CDR3 size: 14 residues. The CDR3 region is CASSLADREETQYF. The CDR3 DNA reads TGTGCCAGCAGTTTGGCTGACAGGGAGGAGACCCAGTACTTC.

Many counts were recorded for this clonotype. The rearrangement joins TRBV11-2 to TRBJ2-5; 9 nucleotides align to TRBD1. After removal of 4 bases from V and 2 bases from J, the junction contained 8 bases not matched to a gene. The CDR3 spans 16 residues. CDR1 and CDR2 from the germline V gene are SGHAT and FQNNGV. This CDR3 reads CASSSQPGQGQETQYF. CDR3 coding DNA: TGTGCCAGCAGCTCTCAACCGGGACAGGGTCAAGAGACCCAGTACTTC.

A few counts support this clonotype. The V call is TRBV10-1, the J call TRBJ2-3, with 9 bases lining up with TRBD1. Germline V lookup: CDR1 WNHNN, CDR2 SYGVQD (reference sequence). This CDR3 has 14 residues. V was pared by 9 bases and J by 3 bases, with 7 bases of the junction left unmatched. The CDR3 coding sequence is TGCGCCAGGCCCCCCGGACAGGGGACAGATACGCAGTATTTT. Its protein is CARPPGQGTDTQYF.

The rearrangement uses TRBV5-5 and TRBJ1-5, with 7 bases matching TRBD1. CDR1 and CDR2 (germline): SGHKS, YYEKEE (reference sequence). V dropped 3 bases and J dropped 4; count of bases not matched to a gene: 4. The CDR3 is 14 residues long. The CDR3 nucleotides are TGTGCCAGCAGCTCCGGGACAGCAAATCAGCCCCAGCATTTT. Amino acids: CASSSGTANQPQHF. Combining the CDR3 with reference TRBV5-5 and TRBJ1-5 gives the whole variable domain DAGVTQSPTHLIKTRGQQVTLRCSPISGHKSVSWYQQVLGQGPQFIFQYYEKEERGRGNFPDRFSARQFPNYSSELNVNALLLGDSALYLCASSSGTANQPQHFGDGTRLSIL.

The V call is TRBV7-9, the J call TRBJ1-1; perhaps TRBD1 as D (6 bases). CDR3 length: 12 residues. Trimming pared 5 bases from V and 4 bases from J, leaving 8 bases between. Germline CDR1 is SEHNR and CDR2 is FQNEAQ (reference sequence). Here the CDR3 DNA reads TGTGCCAGCAGCGCCAGGGGCACTGAAGCTTTCTTT. Translation: CASSARGTEAFF.

The chain uses TRBV5-6 and TRBJ2-7; 8 bases agree with TRBD2. V dropped 4 bases and J dropped 0; count of bases not matched to a gene: 12. This CDR3 is 17 amino acids long. Germline loops: CDR1 SGHDT, CDR2 YYEEEE. The CDR3 DNA follows: TGTGCCAGCAGCAATGAGGGAAAGCGGGGGAGCTCCTACGAGCAGTACGTC. As protein: CASSNEGKRGSSYEQYV.

V is TRBV2 and J is TRBJ2-2, with D possibly being TRBD1 (6 bases). Germline V gene data show CDR1 as SNHLY and CDR2 as FYNNEI. Trimming removed 4 bases from V and 2 bases from J, with 14 bases in between. The CDR3 sequence is 16 residues long. This chain's CDR3 is CASSVQGISNTGELFF. The CDR3 DNA follows: TGTGCCAGCAGTGTCCAGGGGATAAGTAACACCGGGGAGCTGTTTTTT. The full variable domain, completed using reference TRBV2 and TRBJ2-2, is EPEVTQTPSHQVTQMGQEVILRCVPISNHLYFYWYRQILGQKVEFLVSFYNNEISEKSEIFDDQFSVERPDGSNFTLKIRSTKLEDSAMYFCASSVQGISNTGELFFGEGSRLTVL.

Many counts were recorded for this clonotype. CDR3 coding DNA: TGCAGTTGTGAGGCTAAGGAGACCCAGTACTTC. It encodes CSCEAKETQYF. The chain employs TRBV20-1 and TRBJ2-5; D gene uncertain. This CDR3 has 11 amino acids. Germline V gives CDR1 DFQATT, CDR2 SNEGSKA (reference sequence). The V end was cut by 8 bases, the J end by 5 bases, with 12 bases between.

This clonotype was recorded at least ten times. The chain has TRBV7-2 and TRBJ2-7, with 9 positions matching TRBD1. Per germline, CDR1 SGHTA and CDR2 FQGNSA. This CDR3 comprises 15 residues. The V segment lost 0 bases and the J segment 3 bases; nucleotides outside the gene matches: 3. The CDR3 here is CASSLAGTGYYEQYF. The CDR3 bases are TGTGCCAGCAGCTTAGCCGGGACAGGGTACTACGAGCAGTACTTC.

This clonotype was observed many times. The chain links TRBV20-1 to TRBJ2-2; the D gene is possibly TRBD2 (5 bases). CDR3 length: 16 amino acids. From germline, CDR1 is DFQATT and CDR2 SNEGSKA (reference sequence). V lost 5 bases and J 6 bases, leaving 22 bases between the germline ends. CDR3 residues: CSAESSSGWVSGELFF. DNA for the CDR3: TGCAGTGCTGAGTCATCGAGCGGCTGGGTGTCCGGGGAGCTGTTTTTT.

This rearrangement joins TRBV4-3 to TRBJ2-1; 8 positions match TRBD2. The CDR3 has 16 amino acids. With V trimmed by 0 bases and J by 4 bases, 5 bases remained unmatched. Germline V CDR1 and CDR2: LGHNA, YSLEER. In nucleotides, the CDR3 is TGCGCCAGCAGCCAAGATTCGCGGGGGGTGTACAATGAGCAGTTCTTC. Its protein product is CASSQDSRGVYNEQFF.

This clonotype has at least ten counts. The genes are TRBV15 and TRBJ1-3; 11 positions agree with TRBD1. The J segment lost 2 bases and the V segment lost 9 bases, leaving 6 bases of the junction unmatched. This CDR3 has 15 residues. CDR1 and CDR2 from the germline V gene are LNHNV and YYDKDF (reference sequence). The CDR3 loop is CATKPGQGAGNTIYF. CDR3 sequence (DNA): TGTGCCACGAAACCGGGACAGGGGGCTGGAAACACCATATATTTT.

The chain is built from TRBV19 and TRBJ2-7, with D uncertain. Germline assignment: CDR1 LNHDA and CDR2 SQIVND (reference sequence). V was pared by 9 bases and J by 7 bases, with 19 bases between. The CDR3 runs 13 residues. The CDR3: CASSWAPREEQYF. The CDR3 coding sequence is TGTGCCAGCAGCTGGGCTCCACGTGAGGAGCAGTACTTC.